This T cell receptor (beta chain) was documented in a study of identical twins. This clonotype is a singleton in its sample. Each CDR3 protein is one row after TCRdb ran MiXCR on the 5' RACE reads. The sample contains approximately 890,000 distinct CDR3 sequences, over 9% of which appear only once. The V gene's germline CDR1 is SQVTM and CDR2 ANQGSEA. The CDR3 is made up of 14 amino acids. These data were likewise used in another study, on yellow fever vaccine responses in identical twins.

V is TRBV29-1 and J is TRBJ2-3; TRBD2 matches at 7 bases. The receptor was isolated from a woman aged 18-29 years in good health. Sequenced input: PBMCs. The CDR3 here is CGSWDYVSTDTQYF. The DNA of the CDR3 is TGCGGCTCCTGGGACTATGTGAGCACAGATACGCAGTATTTT.